This TCR beta chain emerged from a study of tumor-infiltrating lymphocytes in primary liver carcinoma. On the study more broadly: Men and women, 30 to 69 years of age, made up the patients.

Constant-region priming of approximately 500 ng total RNA yielded TCR beta cDNA. Libraries of TCR beta came from three nested multiplex PCR rounds with slightly modified ARM-PCR. Use of TRBV1-TRBV30 forward primers with a C-beta reverse primer characterized the first two PCR rounds, which lasted around 11 cycles each. TCRdb ran MiXCR on the multiplex PCR reads and lists one entry per CDR3 protein. The sample shows some 64,000 distinct CDR3 sequences, about two thirds of them seen only once. Co-extraction of RNA and DNA was performed on 20-30 mg of unsorted bulk tissue. Patients were chronically HBV-infected and treatment-naive. Notes on this clonotype: This may stem from a read error, because a much larger clone lies one nucleotide away.

The V gene's germline CDR1 is SGHAT and CDR2 FQNNGV. This CDR3 region has 14 residues. The sequence was collected from a man in his forties with primary liver carcinoma and hepatitis B virus infection. Sequencing was performed on liver tumor tissue from sampling region 4. Indicated subset: tumor region T4, right-lateral pole. The chain couples TRBV11-2 to TRBJ2-2, with D possibly being TRBD1 or TRBD2 (5 bases each). CDR3 residues: CASGTDSDTGELLF. CDR3 bases: TGTGCCAGCGGCACAGACTCGGACACCGGGGAGCTGTTGTTT.